A single sample is the source of the 31 T cell receptor beta chains below, sequenced in a study of control samples from healthy donors and cancer patients. Profiling relied on immunoSEQ multiplex PCR, and the TCRdb table lists in-frame clones only, not all of them. This sample has 80,000 to 100,000 clones, with almost 90% found just once. Source material: blood. Receptor source: a man younger than 45 in good health.

The chain links TRBV7-9 to TRBJ2-1, with D unresolved. Deletions cut 5 bases from V and 2 bases from J, with 7 bases between. CDR1 and CDR2 from the germline V gene are SEHNR and FQNEAQ (reference sequence). CDR3 length: 13 residues. The CDR3 loop is CASSPQPYNEQFF. The CDR3 region has the DNA TGTGCCAGCAGCCCCCAGCCCTACAATGAGCAGTTCTTC.

The chain uses TRBV11-3 and TRBJ2-5; 7 bases match TRBD1. The CDR3 loop spans 17 amino acids. CDR1 SGHNT and CDR2 YENEEA come from the germline V gene. J lost 2 bases, V lost 1 base, and 10 bases had no gene match. CDR3 sequence reads: CASSLGQGRSNQETQYF. CDR3 nucleotides: TGTGCCAGCAGCTTAGGACAGGGACGGTCGAATCAAGAGACCCAGTACTTC. The full variable domain, its missing parts supplied by reference TRBV11-3 and TRBJ2-5, is EAGVVQSPRYKIIEKKQPVAFWCNPISGHNTLYWYLQNLGQGPELLIRYENEEAVDDSQLPKDRFSAERLKGVDSTLKIQPAELGDSAVYLCASSLGQGRSNQETQYFGPGTRLLVL.

CDR3 sequence reads: CASSVQGYNEQFF. Here the CDR3 DNA reads TGTGCCAGCAGTGTGCAGGGATACAATGAGCAGTTCTTC. V and J are TRBV6-4 and TRBJ2-1; D is perhaps TRBD1 (5 bases). Trimming removed 4 bases at V and 4 bases at J, with 8 bases between. Germline assignment: CDR1 MRHNA and CDR2 SNTAGT. The length of the CDR3 is 13 residues.

As DNA, the CDR3 is TGTGCCTGGAGCAATGGACAGGGGGTACACGAGCAGTACTTC. The encoded protein is CAWSNGQGVHEQYF. The chain combines TRBV30 with TRBJ2-7; 10 bases fit TRBD1. Losses at the gene ends were 3 bases for V and 5 bases for J; bases not matched to a gene: 7. Germline V gives CDR1 GTSNPN, CDR2 SVGIG (reference sequence). This CDR3 region has 14 residues.

The rearrangement uses TRBV7-2 and TRBJ1-4; 12 nucleotides match TRBD1. The CDR3 runs 17 residues. The J segment lost 2 bases and the V segment lost 1 base, leaving 2 bases of the junction unmatched. Per the germline V gene, CDR1 is SGHTA and CDR2 is FQGNSA. The DNA for the CDR3 is TGTGCCAGCAGCTTAGGGGGGACAGGGGGCACTAATGAAAAACTGTTTTTT. It translates to CASSLGGTGGTNEKLFF.

This clone was observed a few times. This chain connects TRBV12-3 or TRBV12-4 to TRBJ1-5; D possibly corresponds to TRBD1 (5 bases). The length of the CDR3 is 13 residues. The germline V and J ends were trimmed by 5 bases and 11 bases, with 16 bases remaining between them. The CDR3 nucleotides are TGTGCCAGCAGTCAAGGACGGGGCTTGTCCCAGCATTTT. It specifies CASSQGRGLSQHF.

This clone was seen just once. The V call is TRBV7-9, the J call TRBJ1-4, with 7 bases aligning to TRBD1. V was pared by 6 bases and J by 2 bases, with 12 bases of the junction left unmatched. The CDR3 consists of 17 residues. In germline, CDR1 is SEHNR, CDR2 FQNEAQ (reference sequence). CDR3 nucleotides: TGTGCCAGCAGTTTACTTCGGGACAGTTGGACTAATGAAAAACTGTTTTTT. It codes for CASSLLRDSWTNEKLFF.

The chain links TRBV10-3 to TRBJ2-7, with D unclear. Germline CDR1 is ENHRY and CDR2 is SYGVKD. The CDR3 runs to 14 residues. Trimming took off 3 bases at V and 2 bases at J, with 11 bases between the two ends. The CDR3: CAISEVTVPYEQYF. CDR3 bases: TGTGCCATCAGTGAAGTTACGGTGCCCTACGAGCAGTACTTC.

The chain combines TRBV5-1 with TRBJ2-7; 7 nucleotides align to TRBD2. Germline lookup yields CDR1 SGHRS and CDR2 YFSETQ. Trimming removed 4 bases from V and 1 base from J; junction bases left unmatched: 8. The CDR3 length is 15 residues. The CDR3 DNA reads TGCGCCAGCAGCCGAGGGGACTATCAGTCCTACGAGCAGTACTTC. Its protein product is CASSRGDYQSYEQYF.

The V call is TRBV7-2, the J call TRBJ2-1, with a tentative D call TRBD2 (5 bases). Trimming stripped 9 bases from V and 1 base from J, with 10 bases between. CDR3 length: 13 amino acids. Germline CDR1 and CDR2: SGHTA and FQGNSA. Here the CDR3 reads CASTAASYNEQFF. Here the CDR3 DNA reads TGTGCCAGTACAGCGGCTTCCTACAATGAGCAGTTCTTC.

V and J are TRBV5-6 and TRBJ1-3, with unresolved D. The CDR3 sequence is 16 residues long. The V gene lost 0 bases and the J gene lost 0 bases, with 10 bases spanning the gap. Germline CDR1 reads SGHDT; CDR2 reads YYEEEE. As DNA, the CDR3 is TGTGCCAGCAGCTTGGAACAAAACAACTCTGGAAACACCATATATTTT. Amino acids: CASSLEQNNSGNTIYF.

The chain combines TRBV6-5 with TRBJ2-7; D gene unclear. The V end was cut by 6 bases, the J end by 0 bases, with 9 bases between. CDR3 length equals 13 residues. CDR1 is MNHEY, CDR2 SVGAGI, per germline. CDR3 amino acids: CASSPTRSYEQYF. As DNA, the CDR3 is TGTGCCAGCAGCCCAACGCGCTCCTACGAGCAGTACTTC.

The chain is built from TRBV28 and TRBJ2-3; TRBD2 aligns across 8 bases. V was clipped by 5 bases and J by 4 bases; unmatched bases: 5. There are 14 residues in the CDR3. Germline V gene lookup returns CDR1 MDHEN and CDR2 SYDVKM. CDR3 DNA sequence: TGTGCCAGCAGTGTCGGGGGGGGAGCAGATACGCAGTATTTT. It codes for CASSVGGGADTQYF.

This chain uses TRBV7-9 with TRBJ2-6; 8 bases are a match to TRBD2. Germline loops: CDR1 SEHNR, CDR2 FQNEAQ (reference sequence). V lost 6 bases to trimming and J lost 3 bases; unmatched junction nucleotides: 7. The CDR3 contains 16 residues. The CDR3 reads CASRPGGVVGANVLTF. The CDR3 DNA reads as TGTGCCAGCAGACCCGGGGGGGTTGTTGGGGCCAACGTCCTGACTTTC.

The chain links TRBV28 to TRBJ1-1; no firm D call. Trimming shortened V by 2 bases and J by 6 bases, and 13 bases separated the two germline ends. The germline CDR1 and CDR2 sequences are MDHEN and SYDVKM. This CDR3 contains 14 residues. CDR3 amino acids: CASSLLSGFAEAFF. CDR3 in DNA: TGTGCCAGCAGTTTACTTTCCGGTTTTGCTGAAGCTTTCTTT.

The chain recombines TRBV10-3 with TRBJ2-7; the match to TRBD2 covers 13 bases. The CDR3 spans 17 residues. After removal of 4 bases from V and 8 bases from J, the junction contained 14 bases not matched to a gene. CDR1 and CDR2 from the germline V gene are ENHRY and SYGVKD. CDR3 sequence reads: CAISVSQGMGLAGKQYF. In DNA form, the CDR3 reads TGTGCCATCAGTGTATCACAGGGGATGGGACTAGCGGGAAAGCAGTACTTC.

The chain carries TRBV10-3 and TRBJ2-7; perhaps TRBD2 as D (6 bases). Per germline, CDR1 ENHRY and CDR2 SYGVKD. CDR3 length: 16 residues. The V end lost 3 bases, the J end lost 3 bases, and 18 bases lay between the germline ends. The CDR3 DNA reads TGTGCCATCAGTGAACTGCTAACGGGAGCCATCTACGAGCAGTACTTC. It yields the protein CAISELLTGAIYEQYF.

This clone was found a few times. The chain carries TRBV6-5 and TRBJ1-2; 8 positions agree with TRBD1. The germline V gene encodes CDR1 MNHEY and CDR2 SVGAGI. The CDR3 runs to 13 residues. V shed 6 bases, J shed 2 bases, and the junction held 2 bases outside the gene matches. The DNA for the CDR3 is TGTGCCAGCAGGGGACAGGAGAACTATGGCTACACCTTC. Translation gives CASRGQENYGYTF.

This chain links TRBV7-2 with TRBJ1-1; unclear D gene. This CDR3 is built from 16 residues. The germline CDR1 and CDR2 sequences are SGHTA and FQGNSA. V lost 5 bases, J lost 0 bases, and 16 bases lay in between. CDR3 sequence (DNA): TGTGCCAGCAGCCCCTCGGTTCAGAACATGAACACTGAAGCTTTCTTT. Translating it yields CASSPSVQNMNTEAFF.

The J gene is TRBJ1-6, the V gene TRBV6-5; weak D call: TRBD1 (5 bases). V gave up 6 bases and J gave up 5 bases, with 11 bases separating them. Germline loops: CDR1 MNHEY, CDR2 SVGAGI. This CDR3 is 14 amino acids long. The CDR3, as DNA: TGTGCCAGCAGCCTGGGACTAAATAATTCACCCCTCCACTTT. It translates to CASSLGLNNSPLHF.

The chain has TRBV7-2 and TRBJ2-7, with 10 bases matching TRBD2. CDR3 length: 16 amino acids. Germline V gene data show CDR1 as SGHTA and CDR2 as FQGNSA. J gave up 0 bases and V 1 base, and 3 bases lay outside the gene matches. CDR3 residues: CASSLGLAGASYEQYF. CDR3 coding DNA: TGTGCCAGCAGCTTAGGACTAGCGGGTGCCTCCTACGAGCAGTACTTC. Full variable domain (missing parts from reference TRBV7-2 and TRBJ2-7): GAGVSQSPSNKVTEKGKDVELRCDPISGHTALYWYRQSLGQGLEFLIYFQGNSAPDKSGLPSDRFSAERTGGSVSTLTIQRTQQEDSAVYLCASSLGLAGASYEQYFGPGTRLTVT.

The chain links TRBV11-1 to TRBJ1-1; D is undetermined. The CDR3 consists of 16 residues. The V gene's germline CDR1 is SGHAT and CDR2 FQDESV (reference sequence). V lost 5 bases to trimming and J lost 0 bases, with 16 bases between them. The CDR3 DNA reads TGTGCCAGCAGCCCGCTACCCTCTGGGGTGAACACTGAAGCTTTCTTT. Translating it yields CASSPLPSGVNTEAFF.

V is TRBV28 and J is TRBJ2-1; D assignment may be TRBD1 or TRBD2 (5 bases each). CDR3 length equals 18 residues. V was trimmed by 4 bases and J by 2 bases, leaving 21 bases between them. The germline V gene encodes CDR1 MDHEN and CDR2 SYDVKM. Here the CDR3 DNA reads TGTGCCAGCAGTTCCCGGGACCGAGATTTTTTCGCCTACAATGAGCAGTTCTTC. It translates to CASSSRDRDFFAYNEQFF.

V usage is TRBV25-1 and J usage is TRBJ2-7; D remains unclear. The V gene's germline CDR1 is MGHDK and CDR2 SYGVNS. The germline V and J ends were trimmed by 3 bases and 0 bases, with 6 bases remaining between them. The CDR3 is made up of 13 amino acids. As DNA, the CDR3 is TGTGCCAGCAGTGAGCCCCACTCCTACGAGCAGTACTTC. Translation: CASSEPHSYEQYF.

V gene TRBV10-3 combines with J gene TRBJ2-1; D is ambiguous. Between the trimmed V and J ends, which lost 8 bases and 5 bases, there was a span of 7 bases. The CDR3 is 11 residues long. Germline-derived CDR1 and CDR2 are ENHRY and SYGVKD. CDR3 DNA: TGTGCCATCGGTTCTCACAATGAGCAGTTCTTC. Translated: CAIGSHNEQFF.

The chain has TRBV10-3 and TRBJ1-2, with D possibly TRBD1 on 6 matching bases. The germline V gene has CDR1 ENHRY and CDR2 SYGVKD. The V and J ends lost 3 bases and 4 bases respectively, with 15 bases between them. CDR3 length: 15 residues. The CDR3 sequence: CAISDRGGYVYGYTF. CDR3 DNA: TGTGCCATCAGTGATAGGGGGGGCTATGTCTATGGCTACACCTTC.

The gene calls are TRBV5-1 and TRBJ1-6; D gene unclear. CDR1 and CDR2 (germline): SGHRS, YFSETQ. Trimming took off 2 bases at V and 9 bases at J, with 24 bases between the two ends. The CDR3 runs to 18 residues. CDR3 residues: CASSFLPIRTSEGSPLHF. DNA for the CDR3: TGCGCCAGCAGCTTCCTGCCTATTCGGACCTCAGAGGGTTCACCCCTCCACTTT.

The chain employs TRBV5-6 and TRBJ1-6; D is perhaps TRBD1 (5 bases). The CDR3 covers 15 residues. Per germline, CDR1 SGHDT and CDR2 YYEEEE. V lost 6 bases and J 4 bases, leaving 14 bases between the germline ends. DNA for the CDR3: TGTGCCAGCATGGACCGCGGGGGGTATAATTCACCCCTCCACTTT. Translated, it gives CASMDRGGYNSPLHF.

The chain links TRBV5-5 to TRBJ1-6; TRBD1 agrees at 7 bases. Trimming cost V 0 bases and J 15 bases; bases outside gene matches: 12. Germline lookup yields CDR1 SGHKS and CDR2 YYEKEE (reference sequence). CDR3 size: 15 residues. The CDR3 reads CASSLAYEGASLLHF. CDR3 coding DNA: TGTGCCAGCAGCTTGGCATACGAGGGGGCGTCGCTCCTCCACTTT.

CDR3 bases: TGTGCCAGCAGTGAATACAGGGAGAACACTGAAGCTTTCTTT. Translated, it gives CASSEYRENTEAFF. The chain has TRBV6-1 and TRBJ1-1, with a possible D match to TRBD1 (6 bases). From germline, CDR1 is MNHNS and CDR2 SASEGT. The CDR3 consists of 14 residues. The germline V and J ends were trimmed by 2 bases and 1 base, with 8 bases remaining between them.

This sequence joins TRBV19 and TRBJ1-1; TRBD1 matches at 7 bases. In germline, CDR1 is LNHDA, CDR2 SQIVND (reference sequence). V gave up 2 bases and J gave up 1 base; unmatched junction bases: 7. This CDR3 has 16 amino acids. The CDR3 DNA reads as TGTGCCAGTAGTATATGGGGGACAGATTCGAACACTGAAGCTTTCTTT. Amino acids: CASSIWGTDSNTEAFF.